Listed below are T cell receptor beta chains from one sample, sequenced in a study of blood T cell repertoires in COVID-19. The method was immunoSEQ multiplex PCR; TCRdb's version includes in-frame clones alone and lacks a portion of them. This table has approximately 160,000 clones, about 85% appearing once. Sequenced input: PBMCs or T cells enriched from blood (not recorded which). The receptor set was obtained from a woman aged 45-65 years who had recovered from COVID-19. CDR3s include the opening cysteine and the closing phenylalanine or tryptophan. The order of the fields is V gene, J gene, D gene, clone size, CDR3 DNA, CDR3 protein. A D gene is named only where the DNA matches it firmly. Clone size is stated in some rows and not others, as once, few, many or a class when expanded.

TRBV7-2	TRBJ1-3	TRBD1	-	TGTGCCAGCAGGCCCGGGACAGCCTCTGGAAACACCATATATTTT	CASRPGTASGNTIYF
TRBV19	TRBJ1-4	TRBD1	once	TGTGCCAGTAGCCCCGGGACAGGTGAAAAACTGTTTTTT	CASSPGTGEKLFF
TRBV2	TRBJ2-1	-	-	TGTGCCAGCAGTGAATTGGGCGAACACAATGAGCAGTTCTTC	CASSELGEHNEQFF
TRBV29-1	TRBJ1-1	-	-	TGCAGCTCAACTGGGCAGGGGTTCGGGAACACTGAAGCTTTCTTT	CSSTGQGFGNTEAFF
TRBV7-2	TRBJ2-5	-	-	TGTGCCAGCAGCCGACACCCTCAAGAGACCCAGTACTTC	CASSRHPQETQYF
TRBV27	TRBJ2-7	-	once	TGTGCCAGCAATGGAGGGCTCCTCTCCTACGAGCAGTACTTC	CASNGGLLSYEQYF
TRBV11-3	TRBJ2-3	TRBD1	-	TGTGCCAGCAGCTTAGTTTATGGGACAGGGGCAACAGATACGCAGTATTTT	CASSLVYGTGATDTQYF
TRBV6-5	TRBJ1-5	TRBD1	once	TGTGCCAGTTCCCAGGGGGGCGCTCAGCCCCAGCATTTT	CASSQGGAQPQHF
TRBV3-1/TRBV3-2	TRBJ2-7	TRBD1	-	TGTGCCAGCAGCCCAGGGGACAGGGACTACGAGCAGTACTTC	CASSPGDRDYEQYF
TRBV7-9	TRBJ2-5	TRBD1	-	TGTGCCAGCAGCGGGGGACAGGGGAAGATGGAGACCCAGTACTTC	CASSGGQGKMETQYF
TRBV6-2/TRBV6-3	TRBJ2-7	-	-	TGTGCCAGCAGTTACGGTGGGCTCGAGCAGTACTTC	CASSYGGLEQYF
TRBV24-1	TRBJ2-2	TRBD2	-	TGTGCCACCGGTAGCGGGGCGAACACCGGGGAGCTGTTTTTT	CATGSGANTGELFF
TRBV18	TRBJ2-7	TRBD2	once	TGTGCCAGCTCACAGGGGCTAGCGGAAACCTACGAGCAGTACTTC	CASSQGLAETYEQYF
TRBV28	TRBJ1-1	TRBD1	-	TGTGCCAGCAGCGGGACAGCTGAAGCTTTCTTT	CASSGTAEAFF
TRBV18	TRBJ2-3	-	-	TGTGCCAGCTCACCGCGGCAGGGCGATACGCAGTATTTT	CASSPRQGDTQYF
TRBV7-2	TRBJ2-3	-	few	TGTGCCAGCAGCTTATCAAGGCCCCAGGGTACGCAGTATTTT	CASSLSRPQGTQYF
TRBV5-6	TRBJ1-5	-	-	TGTGCCAGCAGCTCGACAGGAGAACATAGCAATCAGCCCCAGCATTTT	CASSSTGEHSNQPQHF
TRBV10-3	TRBJ2-1	TRBD2	-	TGTGCCATCAGTGAGCTAGCGGCAGGGGAGCAGTTCTTC	CAISELAAGEQFF
TRBV10-1	TRBJ2-7	TRBD1	few	TGCGCCAGCAGTGAGACGGGACAGGGAGCCTACGAGCAGTACTTC	CASSETGQGAYEQYF
TRBV5-1	TRBJ1-5	-	once	TGCGCCAGCAGCCTAGGGACACAAAGCAATCAGCCCCAGCATTTT	CASSLGTQSNQPQHF
TRBV3-1/TRBV3-2	TRBJ2-2	-	few	TGTGCCAGCAGCCAAGCCGACTTTCTGGTGACCGGGGAGCTGTTTTTT	CASSQADFLVTGELFF
TRBV6-2/TRBV6-3	TRBJ1-2	-	-	TGTGCCAGCAGTTACGACGGGGAACGGCGATACTATGGCTACACCTTC	CASSYDGERRYYGYTF
TRBV5-1	TRBJ1-3	-	-	TGCGCCAGCAGCTTGGATGGGACAGGAAACACCATATATTTT	CASSLDGTGNTIYF
TRBV6-5	TRBJ1-1	TRBD1	-	TGTGCCAGCAGGAAACAGGGGGCGATGAACACTGAAGCTTTCTTT	CASRKQGAMNTEAFF
TRBV19	TRBJ2-3	-	once	TGTGCCAGTAACAACGGGCCTAGGGGGACAGATACGCAGTATTTT	CASNNGPRGTDTQYF
TRBV28	TRBJ2-5	TRBD2	-	TGTGCCAGCAGGACGGACAGAGGGCCGGGGGGGGAGACCCAGTACTTC	CASRTDRGPGGETQYF
TRBV11-2	TRBJ2-4	TRBD2	-	TGTGCCAGCAGCTCCAGGAGGGGGACTAGCAACAAAAACATTCAGTACTTC	CASSSRRGTSNKNIQYF
TRBV2	TRBJ1-5	TRBD1	-	TGTGCCAGCAGTGGACAGGGGCAGGGACAGCCCCAGCATTTT	CASSGQGQGQPQHF
TRBV19	TRBJ2-2	-	few	TGTGCCAGCAGTCCCGACAGACAGACCGGGGAGCTGTTTTTT	CASSPDRQTGELFF
TRBV4-3	TRBJ2-7	TRBD1	-	TGCGCCAGCAGCCAAGGGCGGGACAGGGCTTCCGAGCAGTACTTC	CASSQGRDRASEQYF
TRBV15	TRBJ2-7	TRBD2	-	TGTGCCACCAGCAGAGCACTAGCGGGCGACGAGCAGTACTTC	CATSRALAGDEQYF
TRBV7-3	TRBJ2-2	TRBD1	-	TGTGCCAGCAGCCGAAAGCCCCATACAGGGGCGAACACCGGGGAGCTGTTTTTT	CASSRKPHTGANTGELFF
TRBV29-1	TRBJ1-5	-	-	TGCAGCGTTGCCAGGGATAGCAATCAGCCCCAGCATTTT	CSVARDSNQPQHF
TRBV13	TRBJ2-5	TRBD2	-	TGTGCCAGCAGCGCTGTCGGGACTAGCCTTGAGACCCAGTACTTC	CASSAVGTSLETQYF
TRBV20-1	TRBJ2-7	-	once	TGCAGTGCTAGTGGTCCAGGGCACAACGAGCAGTACTTC	CSASGPGHNEQYF
TRBV3-1/TRBV3-2	TRBJ2-7	-	-	TGTGCCAGCAGCCAATGGGACGGGGGCTCCTACGAGCAGTACTTC	CASSQWDGGSYEQYF
TRBV4-3	TRBJ1-1	-	-	TGCGCCAGCAGCTGGACAGCGAACACTGAAGCTTTCTTT	CASSWTANTEAFF
TRBV27	TRBJ1-3	-	-	TGTGCCAGCAGTTTAGGGCACGGAAACACCATATATTTT	CASSLGHGNTIYF
TRBV4-3	TRBJ2-7	TRBD1	-	TGCGCCAGCAGTCCCACAGGGGGCTCCTACGAGCAGTACTTC	CASSPTGGSYEQYF
TRBV7-9	TRBJ2-5	-	-	TGTGCCAGCAGCTTAGCATCTCCCTCAGACGGGGAGACCCAGTACTTC	CASSLASPSDGETQYF
TRBV18	TRBJ1-2	-	-	TGTGCCAGCTCACCTTCTACAGGGTCCTACACCTTC	CASSPSTGSYTF